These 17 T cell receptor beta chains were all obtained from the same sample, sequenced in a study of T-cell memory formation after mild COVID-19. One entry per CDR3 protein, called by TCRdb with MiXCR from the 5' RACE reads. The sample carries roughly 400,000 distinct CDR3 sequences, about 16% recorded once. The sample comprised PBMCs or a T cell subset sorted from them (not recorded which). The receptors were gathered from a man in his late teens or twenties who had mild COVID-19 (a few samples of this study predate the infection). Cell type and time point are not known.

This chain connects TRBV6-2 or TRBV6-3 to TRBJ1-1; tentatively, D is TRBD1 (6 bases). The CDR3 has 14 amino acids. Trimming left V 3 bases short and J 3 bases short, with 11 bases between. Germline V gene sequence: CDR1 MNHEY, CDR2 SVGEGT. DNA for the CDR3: TGTGCCAGCAGTTATGGGGGCGTCGACACTGAAGCTTTCTTT. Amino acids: CASSYGGVDTEAFF.

The CDR3 nucleotides are TGTGCCAGCAGTTTAGATAGAGGAGTTTACAATGAGCAGTTCTTC. Residues: CASSLDRGVYNEQFF. V usage is TRBV12-3 or TRBV12-4 and J usage is TRBJ2-1; D is unresolved. This CDR3 comprises 15 residues. Trimming pared 1 base from V and 4 bases from J, leaving 11 bases between.

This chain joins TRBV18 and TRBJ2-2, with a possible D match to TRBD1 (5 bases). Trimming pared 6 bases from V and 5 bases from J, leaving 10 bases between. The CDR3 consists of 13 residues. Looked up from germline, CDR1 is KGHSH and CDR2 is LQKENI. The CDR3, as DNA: TGTGCCAGCTCGACAGATGGAACCGGGGAGCTGTTTTTT. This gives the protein CASSTDGTGELFF. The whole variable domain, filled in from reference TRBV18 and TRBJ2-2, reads NAGVMQNPRHLVRRRGQEARLRCSPMKGHSHVYWYRQLPEEGLKFMVYLQKENIIDESGMPKERFSAEFPKEGPSILRIQQVVRGDSAAYFCASSTDGTGELFFGEGSRLTVL.

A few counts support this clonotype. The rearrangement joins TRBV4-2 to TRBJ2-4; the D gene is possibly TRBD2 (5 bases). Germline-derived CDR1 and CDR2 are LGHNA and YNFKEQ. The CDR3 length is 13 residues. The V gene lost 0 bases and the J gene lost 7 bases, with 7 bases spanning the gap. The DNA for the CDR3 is TGTGCCAGCAGCCAAGAAAGAGGGAACATTCAGTACTTC. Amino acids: CASSQERGNIQYF.

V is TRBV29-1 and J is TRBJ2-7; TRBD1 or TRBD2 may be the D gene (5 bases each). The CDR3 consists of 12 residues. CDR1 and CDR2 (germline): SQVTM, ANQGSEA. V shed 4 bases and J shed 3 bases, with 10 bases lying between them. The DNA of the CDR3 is TGCAGCGTTGTAGGGGAGTTCTACGAGCAGTACTTC. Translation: CSVVGEFYEQYF.

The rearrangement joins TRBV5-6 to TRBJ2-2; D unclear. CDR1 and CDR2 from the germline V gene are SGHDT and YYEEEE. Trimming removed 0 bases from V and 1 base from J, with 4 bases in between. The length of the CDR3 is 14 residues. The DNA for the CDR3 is TGTGCCAGCAGCTTGGACGTGAACACCGGGGAGCTGTTTTTT. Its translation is CASSLDVNTGELFF.

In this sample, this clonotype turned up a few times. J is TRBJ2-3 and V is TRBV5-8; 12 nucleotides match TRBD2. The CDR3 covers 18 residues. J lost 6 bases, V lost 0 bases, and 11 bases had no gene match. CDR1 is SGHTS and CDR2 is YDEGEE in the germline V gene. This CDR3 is CASSLDPQTSGGTDTQYF. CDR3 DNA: TGTGCCAGCAGCTTGGACCCCCAGACTAGCGGGGGTACGGATACGCAGTATTTT.

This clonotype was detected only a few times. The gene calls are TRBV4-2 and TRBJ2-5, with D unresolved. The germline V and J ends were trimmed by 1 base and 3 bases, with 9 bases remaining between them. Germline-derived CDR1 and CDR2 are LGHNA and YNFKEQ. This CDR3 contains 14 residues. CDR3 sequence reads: CASSQGVREETQYF. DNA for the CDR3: TGTGCCAGCAGCCAAGGGGTTAGGGAAGAGACCCAGTACTTC.

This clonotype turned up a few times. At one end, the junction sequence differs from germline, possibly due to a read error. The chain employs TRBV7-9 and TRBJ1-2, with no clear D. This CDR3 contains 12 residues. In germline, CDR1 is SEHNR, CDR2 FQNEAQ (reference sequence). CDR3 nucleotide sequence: TGTGCCAGCACCTTAATTGTGACTGGCTACACCTTC. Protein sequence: CASTLIVTGYTF.

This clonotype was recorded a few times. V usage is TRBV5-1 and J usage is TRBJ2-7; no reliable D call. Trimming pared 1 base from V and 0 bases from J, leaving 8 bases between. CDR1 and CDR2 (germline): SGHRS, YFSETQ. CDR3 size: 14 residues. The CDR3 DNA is TGCGCCAGCAGCTTGAGAGTTGGCTCCTACGAGCAGTACTTC. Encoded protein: CASSLRVGSYEQYF.

CDR3 bases: TGTGCCAGCTCCGGTATGTTAGATACGCAGTATTTT. Its protein is CASSGMLDTQYF. The chain carries TRBV18 and TRBJ2-3; D is undetermined. Trimming cost V 6 bases and J 5 bases, with 9 bases left between them. Germline-derived CDR1 and CDR2 are KGHSH and LQKENI. The CDR3 runs to 12 residues.

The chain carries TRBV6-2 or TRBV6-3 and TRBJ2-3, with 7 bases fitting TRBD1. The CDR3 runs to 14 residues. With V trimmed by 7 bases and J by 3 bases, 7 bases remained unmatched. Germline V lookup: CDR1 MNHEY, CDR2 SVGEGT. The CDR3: CASIRGGLTDTQYF. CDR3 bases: TGTGCCAGCATCAGAGGGGGCCTTACAGATACGCAGTATTTT.

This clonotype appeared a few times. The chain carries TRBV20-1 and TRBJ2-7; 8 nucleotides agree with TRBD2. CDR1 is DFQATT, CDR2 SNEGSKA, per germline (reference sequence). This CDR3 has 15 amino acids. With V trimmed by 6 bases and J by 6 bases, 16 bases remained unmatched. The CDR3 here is CSAGSPGLGFSEQYV. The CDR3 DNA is TGCAGTGCCGGGAGTCCGGGACTAGGCTTTTCCGAGCAGTACGTC.

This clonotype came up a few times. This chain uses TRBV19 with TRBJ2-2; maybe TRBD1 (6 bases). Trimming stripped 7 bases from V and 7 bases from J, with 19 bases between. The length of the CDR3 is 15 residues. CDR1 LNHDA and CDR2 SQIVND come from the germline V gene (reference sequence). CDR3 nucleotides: TGTGCCAGTAACACAGGGTACCCGGCTCACGGGGAGCTGTTTTTT. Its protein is CASNTGYPAHGELFF.

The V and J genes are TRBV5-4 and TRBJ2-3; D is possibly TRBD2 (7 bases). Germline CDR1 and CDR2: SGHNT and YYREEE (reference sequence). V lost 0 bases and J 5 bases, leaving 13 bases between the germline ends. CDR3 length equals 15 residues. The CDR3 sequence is CASSLDGGAGDTQYF. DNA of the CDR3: TGTGCCAGCAGCTTGGATGGGGGGGCCGGAGATACGCAGTATTTT.

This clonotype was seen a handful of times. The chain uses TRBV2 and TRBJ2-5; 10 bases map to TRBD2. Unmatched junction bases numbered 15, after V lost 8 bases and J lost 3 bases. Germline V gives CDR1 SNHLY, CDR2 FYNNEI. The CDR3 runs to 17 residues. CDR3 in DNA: TGTGCCAGCGCGGCGAGGCTAGCGGGGGCACGTAAAGAGACCCAGTACTTC. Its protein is CASAARLAGARKETQYF.

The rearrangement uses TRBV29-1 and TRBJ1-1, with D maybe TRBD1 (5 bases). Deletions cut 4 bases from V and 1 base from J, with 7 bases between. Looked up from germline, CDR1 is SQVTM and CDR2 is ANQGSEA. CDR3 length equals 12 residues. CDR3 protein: CSVAGPNTEAFF. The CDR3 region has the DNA TGCAGCGTTGCAGGGCCGAACACTGAAGCTTTCTTT.